Below, one T cell receptor beta chain is given with its context. This specimen belongs to a study of blood T cell repertoires in COVID-19. Repertoires were generated with immunoSEQ multiplex PCR, while TCRdb's copy carries only in-frame clones and drops some. The table includes about 250,000 clones, over 75% detected once. Cohorts were determined from participant-reported clinical history. Trimming left V 0 bases short and J 8 bases short, with 7 bases between. In germline, CDR1 is GTSNPN, CDR2 SVGIG (reference sequence). The CDR3 length is 11 residues. This sequence joins TRBV30 and TRBJ1-2; no firm D call. This sequence originates from a woman aged 25 to 39 who had recovered from COVID-19. Material for sequencing was PBMCs or T cells enriched from blood (not recorded which). CDR3 nucleotide sequence: TGTGCCTGGAGTGTAGAGGGAGGCTACACCTTC. Translation gives CAWSVEGGYTF.